This T cell receptor (beta chain) was recovered during a study of blood T cell repertoires in COVID-19. On the study more broadly: Sites across the United States, Italy and Spain contributed samples from acute and convalescent COVID-19. Sample material is recorded as cDNA or gDNA derived from T cells, B-cell-depleted T cells, or PBMCs.

In the source study's methods: For nucleated cells, counts were estimated from reference gene primer amplification. The data were produced by immunoSEQ multiplex PCR, yet TCRdb's version contains in-frame clones alone and is incomplete. Clone size and V and J calls were adopted from that table, with D and trimming inferred from the DNA. Of about 120,000 clones listed, about 80% are singletons. Germline V CDR1 and CDR2: SGDLS, YYNGEE. The CDR3 totals 16 residues. V was pared by 2 bases and J by 6 bases, with 3 bases of the junction left unmatched. The sample taken for sequencing was peripheral blood. This clonotype was obtained from a man aged 35 to 55 with active or convalescent COVID-19. The chain has TRBV9 and TRBJ2-2, with 14 positions matching TRBD2. The CDR3: CASSVTSGRGPGELFF. The CDR3 region has the DNA TGTGCCAGCAGCGTGACTAGCGGGAGGGGTCCCGGGGAGCTGTTTTTT. The full variable domain, in which reference TRBV9 and TRBJ2-2 provide the parts outside the CDR3, is DSGVTQTPKHLITATGQRVTLRCSPRSGDLSVYWYQQSLDQGLQFLIQYYNGEERAKGNILERFSAQQFPDLHSELNLSSLELGDSALYFCASSVTSGRGPGELFFGEGSRLTVL.